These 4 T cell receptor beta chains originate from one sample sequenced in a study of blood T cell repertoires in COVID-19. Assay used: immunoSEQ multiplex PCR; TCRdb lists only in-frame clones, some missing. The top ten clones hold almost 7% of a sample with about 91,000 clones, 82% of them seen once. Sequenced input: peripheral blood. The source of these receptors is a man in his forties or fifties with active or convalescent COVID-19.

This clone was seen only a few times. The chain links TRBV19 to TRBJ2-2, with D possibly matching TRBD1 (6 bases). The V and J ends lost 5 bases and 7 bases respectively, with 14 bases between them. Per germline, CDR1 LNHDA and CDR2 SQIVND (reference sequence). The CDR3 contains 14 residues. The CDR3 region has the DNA TGTGCCAGTAGTCTGGCAGGGGTAGGCGGGGAGCTGTTTTTT. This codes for CASSLAGVGGELFF.

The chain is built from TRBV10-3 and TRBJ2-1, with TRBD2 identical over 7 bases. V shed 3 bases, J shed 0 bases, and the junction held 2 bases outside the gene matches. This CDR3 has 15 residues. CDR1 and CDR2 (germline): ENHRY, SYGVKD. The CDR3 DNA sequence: TGTGCCATCAGTGACGGGGAGGGCTCCTACAATGAGCAGTTCTTC. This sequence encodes CAISDGEGSYNEQFF.

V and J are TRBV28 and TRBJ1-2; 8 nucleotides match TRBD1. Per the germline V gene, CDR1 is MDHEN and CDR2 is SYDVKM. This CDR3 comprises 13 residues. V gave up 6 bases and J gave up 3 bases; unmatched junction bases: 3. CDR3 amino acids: CASRQQGDYGYTF. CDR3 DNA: TGTGCCAGCAGACAACAGGGGGACTATGGCTACACCTTC.

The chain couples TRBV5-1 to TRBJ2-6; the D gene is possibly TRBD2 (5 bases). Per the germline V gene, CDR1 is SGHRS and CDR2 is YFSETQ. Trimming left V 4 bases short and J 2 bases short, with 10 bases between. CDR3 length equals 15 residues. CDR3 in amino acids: CASSDYLPGANVLTF. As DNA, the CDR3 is TGCGCCAGCAGCGACTATCTCCCTGGGGCCAACGTCCTGACTTTC. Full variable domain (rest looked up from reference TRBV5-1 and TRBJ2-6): KAGVTQTPRYLIKTRGQQVTLSCSPISGHRSVSWYQQTPGQGLQFLFEYFSETQRNKGNFPGRFSGRQFSNSRSEMNVSTLELGDSALYLCASSDYLPGANVLTFGAGSRLTVL.